Shown below are 22 T cell receptor beta chains from a single sample sequenced in a study of early T cells in non-severe SARS-CoV-2 infection. TCRdb redid the calling of the 5' RACE reads with MiXCR, one entry per CDR3 protein. This table holds around 47,000 distinct CDR3 sequences, 11% found once. Material: whole blood. These receptors were taken from an adult who was a healthcare worker with PCR-confirmed SARS-CoV-2 infection or an uninfected control (not recorded which).

The table lists this clonotype with many counts. This chain's CDR3 is CAITGNTEAFF. In nucleotides, the CDR3 is TGTGCCATTACAGGGAACACTGAAGCTTTCTTT. The J gene is TRBJ1-1, the V gene TRBV28; D is possibly TRBD1 (5 bases). Germline CDR1 is MDHEN and CDR2 is SYDVKM. V was trimmed by 10 bases and J by 1 base, leaving 7 bases between them. This CDR3 has 11 amino acids.

On this clonotype: A much larger clone differs by one base, so this may be a read error. The genes are TRBV6-5 and TRBJ1-2, with 7 bases lining up with TRBD1. V gave up 6 bases and J gave up 4 bases; unmatched junction bases: 11. This CDR3 is built from 15 residues. Germline values: CDR1 MNHEY, CDR2 SVGAGI. CDR3 DNA: TGTGCCAGCAGATACGGCGGCAGGGGGACCTATGGCTACACCTTC. Translated, it gives CASRYGGRGTYGYTF.

This clonotype was seen ten or more times. V gene TRBV11-2 combines with J gene TRBJ1-6; 7 bases are shared with TRBD1. Per germline, CDR1 SGHAT and CDR2 FQNNGV. The CDR3 is 18 amino acids. The trim removed 4 bases at V and 10 bases at J, leaving 19 bases unmatched. As DNA, the CDR3 is TGTGCCAGCAGCTCACCAGGGCGTGGGACAGCGGGAGGGTCACCCCTCCACTTT. It specifies CASSSPGRGTAGGSPLHF. The variable domain in full, completed from reference TRBV11-2 and TRBJ1-6, reads EAGVAQSPRYKIIEKRQSVAFWCNPISGHATLYWYQQILGQGPKLLIQFQNNGVVDDSQLPKDRFSAERLKGVDSTLKIQPAKLEDSAVYLCASSSPGRGTAGGSPLHFGNGTRLTVT.

This clonotype was picked up many times. The gene calls are TRBV6-1 and TRBJ1-5; possible D gene TRBD1, 5 bases. V lost 0 bases and J 7 bases, leaving 13 bases between the germline ends. The germline gives CDR1 MNHNS, CDR2 SASEGT. The length of the CDR3 is 15 residues. This chain's CDR3 is CASSEAWGGAQPQHF. The CDR3 nucleotides read TGTGCCAGCAGTGAAGCGTGGGGGGGAGCCCAGCCCCAGCATTTT.

This chain links TRBV7-2 with TRBJ1-2, with 7 nucleotides matching TRBD1. Germline values: CDR1 SGHTA, CDR2 FQGNSA. The ends lost 5 bases at V and 4 bases at J; junction bases unmatched: 16. There are 17 residues in the CDR3. The CDR3 DNA is TGTGCCAGCAGCCCACGAAAGGGGACAGCGGGAGTCTATGGCTACACCTTC. Translation: CASSPRKGTAGVYGYTF.

This clonotype came up a few times. This chain uses TRBV9 with TRBJ1-2; D gene uncertain. The ends were cut back, 2 bases at V and 5 bases at J, with 10 bases in the middle. There are 13 residues in the CDR3. CDR1 is SGDLS, CDR2 YYNGEE, per germline. In DNA, the CDR3 is TGTGCCAGCAGCGTTCCTTTCAGATATGGCTACACCTTC. Translating gives CASSVPFRYGYTF.

The chain recombines TRBV27 with TRBJ2-7, with unresolved D. The CDR3 runs to 13 residues. The germline V and J ends were trimmed by 8 bases and 4 bases, with 15 bases remaining between them. Germline values: CDR1 MNHEY, CDR2 SMNVEV (reference sequence). CDR3 DNA: TGTGCCAGCTCCCCCGGTGCGGCTTACGAGCAGTACTTC. Translation gives CASSPGAAYEQYF.

Notes on this clonotype: This could be a read error, since a much larger clone is one nucleotide away. The chain joins TRBV28 to TRBJ1-1, with D hard to call. Germline CDR1 is MDHEN and CDR2 is SYDVKM. This CDR3 spans 14 amino acids. The CDR3 here is CASSPSSSLTEALF. The CDR3 bases are TGTGCCAGCAGCCCCTCCTCTTCTTTAACTGAAGCTCTCTTT.

Points on this clonotype: The junction departs from the called germline gene at one end, perhaps through a read error. The rearrangement joins TRBV5-1 to TRBJ2-1; D gene uncertain. The CDR3 loop spans 15 amino acids. Germline assignment: CDR1 SGHRS and CDR2 YFSETQ. The chain's CDR3 is CASRLGFSRNNEQFF. CDR3 bases: TGCGCCAGCAGATTGGGGTTCTCTCGTAACAATGAGCAGTTCTTC. The full variable domain, with the rest looked up from reference TRBV5-1 and TRBJ2-1, is KAGVTQTPRYLIKTRGQQVTLSCSPISGHRSVSWYQQTPGQGLQFLFEYFSETQRNKGNFPGRFSGRQFSNSRSEMNVSTLELGDSALYLCASRLGFSRNNEQFFGPGTRLTVL.

This clonotype turned up a few times. This sequence joins TRBV28 and TRBJ2-7; TRBD1 might be the D (6 bases). The CDR3 extends over 12 amino acids. Germline CDR1 MDHEN, CDR2 SYDVKM. Trimming took off 5 bases at V and 3 bases at J, with 8 bases between the two ends. Here the CDR3 DNA reads TGTGCCAGCAGTGGACAGATCTACGAGCAGTACTTC. Translated: CASSGQIYEQYF.

This clonotype was observed at least ten times. The chain has TRBV29-1 and TRBJ2-3; perhaps TRBD1 as D (6 bases). CDR3 size: 15 residues. V dropped 3 bases and J dropped 0 bases, with 13 bases sitting between them. Looked up from germline, CDR1 is SQVTM and CDR2 is ANQGSEA. CDR3 loop: CSVDEDSSSTDTQYF. DNA for the CDR3: TGCAGCGTTGATGAGGACAGTTCTAGCACAGATACGCAGTATTTT.

In this sample, this clonotype turned up a few times. The chain carries TRBV29-1 and TRBJ2-2; a weak D match, TRBD2 (5 bases). The CDR3 runs 14 residues. Trimming took off 5 bases at V and 1 base at J, with 11 bases between the two ends. Germline CDR1 reads SQVTM; CDR2 reads ANQGSEA. DNA of the CDR3: TGCAGCGTTCCCGGGAAGGGGAACACCGGGGAGCTGTTTTTT. Amino acid sequence: CSVPGKGNTGELFF.

This clonotype was seen ten or more times. In DNA, the CDR3 is TGCGCCAGCAGCCAAGATAGGGGCGCAGGGTATTTATCCGGCAATGAGCAGTTCTTC. Amino acid sequence: CASSQDRGAGYLSGNEQFF. The rearrangement joins TRBV4-3 to TRBJ2-1; D possibly corresponds to TRBD1 (5 bases). V shed 0 bases and J shed 6 bases, with 24 bases lying between them. This CDR3 has 19 residues. The germline gives CDR1 LGHNA, CDR2 YSLEER.

The rearrangement links TRBV2 to TRBJ2-1; D is unresolved. The V and J ends lost 4 bases and 8 bases respectively, with 15 bases between them. CDR1 is SNHLY and CDR2 is FYNNEI in the germline V gene. CDR3 length equals 14 residues. The CDR3 bases are TGTGCCAGCAGTGGGGCGAGGCTAGATTATGAGCAGTTCTTC. Translating gives CASSGARLDYEQFF.

This clonotype was detected a few times. The CDR3: CAGGTSGSDEQYF. CDR3 in DNA: TGTGCCGGTGGGACTAGCGGGAGCGACGAGCAGTACTTC. The chain recombines TRBV28 with TRBJ2-7; 14 nucleotides match TRBD2. The CDR3 runs 13 residues. V trimming: 11 bases; J trimming: 5 bases; junction bases outside the gene matches: 5. Germline-derived CDR1 and CDR2 are MDHEN and SYDVKM.

The chain recombines TRBV4-1 with TRBJ1-4; D call uncertain. V was cut by 0 bases and J by 5 bases, with 4 bases left in between. In germline, CDR1 is MGHRA, CDR2 YSYEKL. This CDR3 contains 13 residues. CDR3 residues: CASSQDWNEKLFF. The CDR3 DNA reads as TGCGCCAGCAGCCAAGATTGGAATGAAAAACTGTTTTTT.

There are many counts of this clonotype. V is TRBV20-1 and J is TRBJ2-7; 15 bases map to TRBD2. The CDR3 runs to 17 residues. Germline loops: CDR1 DFQATT, CDR2 SNEGSKA (reference sequence). J lost 1 base, V lost 4 bases, and 8 bases had no gene match. The CDR3 region is CSAIRTSGRGRSYEQYF. As DNA, the CDR3 is TGCAGTGCTATTAGGACTAGCGGGAGGGGTAGGTCCTACGAGCAGTACTTC.

Concerning this clonotype: This may be a read error, as it is one base from a much larger clone. The V gene is TRBV20-1, the J gene TRBJ1-2; weak D call: TRBD1 (5 bases). CDR1 is DFQATT, CDR2 SNEGSKA, per germline (reference sequence). The germline V and J ends were trimmed by 6 bases and 9 bases, with 20 bases remaining between them. This CDR3 is built from 13 residues. CDR3 coding DNA: TGCAGTGCCCTGACAGCACGGCTCGGAAGCTACACCTTC. Translated, it gives CSALTARLGSYTF.

In this sample, this clonotype turned up many times. J is TRBJ2-3 and V is TRBV7-9, with 7 nucleotides matching TRBD1. Unmatched junction bases numbered 17, after V lost 3 bases and J lost 2 bases. This CDR3 is 19 amino acids long. Germline V lookup: CDR1 SEHNR, CDR2 FQNEAQ (reference sequence). The CDR3 nucleotides are TGTGCCAGCAGCTTTTCTGCGCCCCGAGGGACAGCGTCCACAGATACGCAGTATTTT. Protein product: CASSFSAPRGTASTDTQYF.

This clonotype was counted ten times or more. This chain uses TRBV24-1 with TRBJ1-1; possible D gene TRBD1, 6 bases. This CDR3 region has 13 residues. CDR1 and CDR2 (germline): KGHDR, SFDVKD. Trimming removed 7 bases at V and 8 bases at J, with 16 bases between. This chain's CDR3 is CATRPGGLGEAFF. The CDR3 DNA is TGTGCCACCAGACCCGGGGGGCTAGGGGAAGCTTTCTTT.

This clonotype was counted many times. J is TRBJ2-3 and V is TRBV7-2; D is tentatively TRBD1 or TRBD2 (7 bases each). The V end was cut by 5 bases, the J end by 5 bases, with 17 bases between. The CDR3 runs to 15 residues. Germline V gene data show CDR1 as SGHTA and CDR2 as FQGNSA. The DNA for the CDR3 is TGTGCCAGCAGCCTCGGAGGCAGGGGGGGAGATACGCAGTATTTT. The encoded protein is CASSLGGRGGDTQYF.

This clonotype was found a few times. J is TRBJ2-7 and V is TRBV7-2, with a tentative D call TRBD1 (5 bases). The germline gives CDR1 SGHTA, CDR2 FQGNSA. Between the trimmed V and J ends, which lost 3 bases and 3 bases, there was a span of 12 bases. The CDR3 totals 14 residues. The DNA of the CDR3 is TGTGCCAGCAGCTTGAGCAGGGCATTCTACGAGCAGTACTTC. Amino acids: CASSLSRAFYEQYF.